A selection of T cell receptor beta chains follows, all from one sample in a study of neurological immune-mediated disorders. TCRdb re-called the 5' RACE reads through MiXCR, storing one row per CDR3 protein. The repertoire includes 55,000 to 65,000 distinct CDR3 sequences, around 3.4% of them detected once, and around 3.1% sits in the top ten. The sample comprised PBMCs. Source of these receptors: a woman under 40 with multiple sclerosis. CDR3s include the opening cysteine and the closing phenylalanine or tryptophan. The D gene is left open where the match is weak. Clone size is stated in some rows and not others, as once, few, many or a class when expanded.

j_call,clone_size,d_call,v_call,cdr3_nt,cdr3_aa
TRBJ1-1,.,TRBD1,TRBV20-1,TGCAGTGCTAGATCCTTAGACAGGGGGGTCCCCACTGAAGCTTTCTTT,CSARSLDRGVPTEAFF
TRBJ1-2,many,.,TRBV12-3/TRBV12-4,TGTGCCAGCACCATAAGATCGGACGTAGGCTACACCTTC,CASTIRSDVGYTF
TRBJ1-6,.,.,TRBV21-1,TGTGCCAGCCAGTGTCCAGGAACTAATTCACCCCTCCACTTT,CASQCPGTNSPLHF
TRBJ1-6,.,.,TRBV12-3/TRBV12-4,TGTGCCAGCAGTTTGGGGGATTCACCCCTCAACTTT,CASSLGDSPLNF
TRBJ2-7,many,TRBD1,TRBV20-1,TGCAGTGCTAGAGATCATCTTGGGACAGGGGGCCACGAGCAGTACTTC,CSARDHLGTGGHEQYF
TRBJ1-5,many,.,TRBV12-3/TRBV12-4,TGTGCCAGCAGGATCGACAGGAGAGATCAGCCCCAGCATTTT,CASRIDRRDQPQHF
TRBJ2-6,many,TRBD1,TRBV11-2,TGTGCCAGCAGCCCACTCCCGGGACAGGCGGCTGGGGCCAACGTCCTGACTTTC,CASSPLPGQAAGANVLTF
TRBJ2-3,many,TRBD2,TRBV28,TGTGCCAGCAGTTTTACTGCCGGGAGGGCCTCGTCAGATACGCAGTATTTT,CASSFTAGRASSDTQYF
TRBJ2-7,many,.,TRBV20-1,TGCAGTGCTAGGTTTCCTAGCTCCTACGAGCAGTACTTC,CSARFPSSYEQYF
TRBJ2-7,many,.,TRBV6-5,TGTGCCAGCAGCCTCAATAGAGGACTCAATTCCTACGAGCAGTACTTC,CASSLNRGLNSYEQYF
TRBJ2-5,many,TRBD2,TRBV6-6,TGTGCCAGCAGTATGATAGCGGGGGCGCCGGGGGAGACCCAGTACTTC,CASSMIAGAPGETQYF
TRBJ2-7,many,.,TRBV12-3/TRBV12-4,TGTGCCAGCAGTCCCCGGTACGAGCAGTACTTC,CASSPRYEQYF
TRBJ1-6,many,.,TRBV7-9,TGTGCCAGCAGCTTAGATGGGGGGCCTAATTCACCCCTCCACTTT,CASSLDGGPNSPLHF
TRBJ2-3,many,.,TRBV28,TGTGCCAGCAGTCCCAAGCGTCGACTCACAGATACGCAGTATTTT,CASSPKRRLTDTQYF
TRBJ2-1,many,.,TRBV20-1,TGCAGTGCTGATCGACAGGCGACCAGCTCCTACAATGAGCAGTTCTTC,CSADRQATSSYNEQFF
TRBJ1-6,many,.,TRBV20-1,TGCAGTGCTAGAGCAAGTTTCGGTCGAGATTCACCCCTCCACTTT,CSARASFGRDSPLHF
TRBJ2-5,many,TRBD2,TRBV20-1,TGCAGTGCTAGAGGACCCCTTCAGCGGGAGGTACGACAAGAGACCCAGTACTTC,CSARGPLQREVRQETQYF
TRBJ2-7,many,TRBD1,TRBV12-3/TRBV12-4,TGTGCCAGCAGTCCCGGGACAGGGGACGAGCAGTACTTC,CASSPGTGDEQYF
TRBJ2-7,many,.,TRBV20-1,TGCAGTGCTAGACTCTCAACCTACGAGCAGTACTTC,CSARLSTYEQYF
TRBJ1-1,many,.,TRBV20-1,TGCAGTGCTCCCTACCCAACCGGGGACACTGAAGCTTTCTTT,CSAPYPTGDTEAFF
TRBJ1-4,many,TRBD1,TRBV5-1,TGCGCCAGCAGCTACAGGGGTGAAAAACTGTTTTTT,CASSYRGEKLFF
TRBJ2-3,many,.,TRBV5-6,TGTGCCAGCAGCTTGGGACAGGGGAGGGATTTT,CASSLGQGRDF
TRBJ2-2,few,.,TRBV6-5,TGTGCCAGCAGTTACTATCCAGGGAACACCGGGGAGCTGTTTTTT,CASSYYPGNTGELFF
TRBJ2-1,many,.,TRBV5-1,TGCGCCAGCAGTCGGGACACCGCTTCCTACAATGAGCAGTTCTTC,CASSRDTASYNEQFF
TRBJ2-3,many,.,TRBV5-1,TGCGCCAGCAGCTTGGGCCCTTGGGATACGCAGTATTTT,CASSLGPWDTQYF
TRBJ1-5,many,TRBD1,TRBV2,TGTGCCAGCAGTCCGGACAGGGGGGCCCAGCCCCAGAATTTT,CASSPDRGAQPQNF
TRBJ1-2,many,.,TRBV6-5,TGTGCCAGCACCAGCGACGGCGCCTACACCTTC,CASTSDGAYTF
TRBJ1-1,many,.,TRBV6-5,TGTGCCAGCAGTATAGAGATTTTGAACACTGAAGCTTTCTTT,CASSIEILNTEAFF
TRBJ2-7,many,.,TRBV12-3/TRBV12-4,TGTGCCAGCAGTTTAAGTCTCGACTCCTACGAGCAGTACTTC,CASSLSLDSYEQYF